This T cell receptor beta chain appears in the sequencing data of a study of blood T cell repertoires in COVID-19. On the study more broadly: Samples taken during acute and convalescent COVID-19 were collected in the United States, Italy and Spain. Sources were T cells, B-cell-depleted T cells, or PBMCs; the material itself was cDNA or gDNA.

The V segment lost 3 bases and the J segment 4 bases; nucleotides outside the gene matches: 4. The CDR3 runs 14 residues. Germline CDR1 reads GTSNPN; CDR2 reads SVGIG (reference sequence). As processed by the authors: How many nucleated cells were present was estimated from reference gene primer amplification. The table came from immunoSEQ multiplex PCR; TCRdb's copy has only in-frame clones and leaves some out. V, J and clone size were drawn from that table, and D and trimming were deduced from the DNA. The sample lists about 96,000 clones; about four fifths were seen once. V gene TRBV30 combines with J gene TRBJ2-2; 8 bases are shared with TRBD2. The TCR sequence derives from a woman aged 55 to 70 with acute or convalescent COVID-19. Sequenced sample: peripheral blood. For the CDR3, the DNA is TGTGCCTGGAGAACGGGGGGGGGCACCGGGGAGCTGTTTTTT. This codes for CAWRTGGGTGELFF.